These 11 T cell receptor beta chains originate from one sample sequenced in a study of immune cell composition in non-small cell lung cancer. Clones were read by immunoSEQ multiplex PCR, and TCRdb kept only the in-frame ones, dropping some. The sample has some 16,000 clones, 70% to 85% seen once; the top ten hold over 9%. Normal lung was taken at the farthest possible site, at least 3 cm from tumour. The same data also went into a second study, on CD4 T cells in lung cancer.

The sequenced sample was non-adjacent lung tissue. All receptors derive from a human donor with non-small cell lung cancer.

V usage is TRBV7-2 and J usage is TRBJ1-5; the D gene is possibly TRBD1 (5 bases). The CDR3 is 16 residues long. Germline V CDR1 and CDR2: SGHTA, FQGNSA. Trimming pared 2 bases from V and 9 bases from J, leaving 20 bases between. CDR3 nucleotide sequence: TGTGCCAGCAGCTTATTACCGGGACTTATTCCCTCGCCCCAGCATTTT. Its translation is CASSLLPGLIPSPQHF.

V is TRBV19 and J is TRBJ2-7; D unclear. This CDR3 region has 13 residues. The V and J ends lost 5 bases and 6 bases respectively, with 14 bases between them. The germline V gene encodes CDR1 LNHDA and CDR2 SQIVND (reference sequence). CDR3 coding DNA: TGTGCCAGTAGTGTCGTCGACCCTGCCGAGCAGTACTTC. Its protein is CASSVVDPAEQYF.

The CDR3 is CASSPAVSLYTEAFF. The CDR3 nucleotides read TGTGCCAGCTCACCGGCAGTTAGCTTATACACTGAAGCTTTCTTT. The J gene is TRBJ1-1, the V gene TRBV18; D ambiguous. V gave up 3 bases and J gave up 3 bases, with 14 bases separating them. CDR1 and CDR2 from the germline V gene are KGHSH and LQKENI. CDR3 size: 15 residues.

This sequence joins TRBV7-9 and TRBJ2-2; the D is unclear. CDR3 length: 16 amino acids. CDR1 is SEHNR and CDR2 is FQNEAQ in the germline V gene (reference sequence). Trimming took off 4 bases at V and 0 bases at J, with 12 bases between the two ends. CDR3 region: CASSSVLLANTGELFF. The CDR3 region has the DNA TGTGCCAGCAGCTCAGTACTACTCGCGAACACCGGGGAGCTGTTTTTT.

CDR3 sequence reads: CASSLPGVYNEQFF. The CDR3 bases are TGTGCCAGCAGCTTACCCGGGGTCTACAATGAGCAGTTCTTC. V is TRBV7-2 and J is TRBJ2-1, with a weak D call TRBD2 (5 bases). This CDR3 has 14 residues. Germline V gene lookup returns CDR1 SGHTA and CDR2 FQGNSA. V gave up 2 bases and J gave up 3 bases, with 8 bases separating them.

This rearrangement joins TRBV19 to TRBJ2-2; TRBD2 matches at 11 bases. CDR3 length: 17 amino acids. Per the germline V gene, CDR1 is LNHDA and CDR2 is SQIVND (reference sequence). Trimming took 4 bases from V and 6 from J; bases not matched to a gene: 10. CDR3 in DNA: TGTGCCAGTAGTACGACTTTGGTTAGCGGGAGGGCCGGGGAGCTGTTTTTT. Protein: CASSTTLVSGRAGELFF.

The count of this clone is one. The rearrangement links TRBV11-2 to TRBJ1-5, with unresolved D. The CDR3 extends over 14 amino acids. Trimming cost V 3 bases and J 0 bases, with 6 bases left between them. Germline values: CDR1 SGHAT, CDR2 FQNNGV. CDR3 in DNA: TGTGCCAGCAGCTTGGCCGGTAGCAATCAGCCCCAGCATTTT. As protein: CASSLAGSNQPQHF.

This rearrangement joins TRBV7-9 to TRBJ1-6; D gene uncertain. CDR3 size: 12 residues. Germline V gene lookup returns CDR1 SEHNR and CDR2 FQNEAQ (reference sequence). V lost 5 bases to trimming and J lost 11 bases, with 10 bases between them. As DNA, the CDR3 is TGTGCCAGCAGCCCGCCCAACACACCCCTCCACTTT. Protein product: CASSPPNTPLHF.

This clone came up a few times. The CDR3: CASSQKPGQGSEKLFF. The CDR3 nucleotides read TGCGCCAGCAGCCAAAAACCGGGACAGGGAAGTGAAAAACTGTTTTTT. V is TRBV4-1 and J is TRBJ1-4; the match to TRBD1 covers 9 bases. Germline lookup yields CDR1 MGHRA and CDR2 YSYEKL. The CDR3 spans 16 residues. Trimming removed 2 bases from V and 7 bases from J; junction bases left unmatched: 8.

The rearrangement links TRBV11-2 to TRBJ2-7, with D hard to call. Germline CDR1 reads SGHAT; CDR2 reads FQNNGV. Trimming took 1 base from V and 4 from J, leaving 5 bases between them. The CDR3 length is 12 residues. CDR3: CASSLGWYEQYF. The CDR3 DNA reads as TGTGCCAGCAGCTTAGGATGGTACGAGCAGTACTTC.

The chain is built from TRBV5-6 and TRBJ2-1, with 15 bases that match TRBD2. CDR1 is SGHDT and CDR2 is YYEEEE in the germline V gene. The V gene end was trimmed by 4 bases and the J gene end by 5 bases; junction bases not matched to a gene: 4. This CDR3 is 16 amino acids long. CDR3 protein: CASSSRTSGGDNEQFF. The CDR3 DNA reads as TGTGCCAGCAGCAGCCGGACTAGCGGGGGGGACAATGAGCAGTTCTTC.